Listed below are T cell receptor beta chains from one sample, sequenced in a study of T-cell memory formation after mild COVID-19. TCRdb fed the 5' RACE reads into MiXCR, producing one record per CDR3 protein. Altogether hundreds of thousands of distinct CDR3 sequences are present, about 15% being singletons, with the ten largest covering around 20%. The sample comprised PBMCs or a T cell subset sorted from them (not recorded which). The source is a man aged 18-30 years who had mild COVID-19 (a few samples of this study predate the infection). Cell type and time point are not known. Each CDR3 is given with its conserved first and last residue. The D gene is left open where the match is weak. Some rows mark clone size as missing; the rest say once, few, many or name a class of expanded clone.

size,length,D,J,V,DNA,CDR3
-,17,-,TRBJ2-3,TRBV4-3,TGCGCCAGCAGCCAAGAGCGGATCCCACAACTTCTAGATACGCAGTATTTT,CASSQERIPQLLDTQYF
few,13,TRBD1,TRBJ1-1,TRBV7-9,TGTGCCAGCAGCTTTGGACAGGGGGTTGAAGCTTTCTTT,CASSFGQGVEAFF
-,13,-,TRBJ1-2,TRBV12-3/TRBV12-4,TGTGCCAGCAGTTCAGCGTGGAACTATGGCTACACCTTC,CASSSAWNYGYTF
-,16,TRBD1,TRBJ1-1,TRBV30,TGTGCCTGGAGTGTCCCGCCCCAGGGGGTCTGGACTGAAGCTTTCTTT,CAWSVPPQGVWTEAFF
-,15,-,TRBJ2-5,TRBV7-3,TGTGCCAGCAGCCCCTTGGGGGTAGGGCAAGAGACCCAGTACTTC,CASSPLGVGQETQYF
many,14,-,TRBJ2-2,TRBV4-1,TGCGCCAGCAGCCAGGCAGAGAACACCGGGGAGCTGTTTTTT,CASSQAENTGELFF
few,14,TRBD1,TRBJ1-5,TRBV7-8,TGTGCCAGCAGCAAAACAGGGGGAGATCGGCCCCAGCATTTT,CASSKTGGDRPQHF
few,16,TRBD2,TRBJ2-1,TRBV18,TGTGCCAGCTCACCACCCCGGGCTAGCGGGAGCAATGAGCAGTTCTTC,CASSPPRASGSNEQFF
-,13,-,TRBJ1-1,TRBV25-1,TGTGCCAGCAGGGACCAGGTGAGGGCTGAAGCTTTCTTT,CASRDQVRAEAFF
-,14,-,TRBJ2-2,TRBV12-3/TRBV12-4,TGTGCCAGCAGTTTTTTTGCGAACACCGGGGAGCTGTTTTTT,CASSFFANTGELFF
few,17,TRBD1,TRBJ1-4,TRBV4-1,TGCGCCAGCAGCCTGGCCGGGACAGGGGCCACCAGGGGAAAACTGTTTTTT,CASSLAGTGATRGKLFF
-,14,-,TRBJ1-1,TRBV20-1,TGCAGTGCTAGAGGGCCGGGACTGAACACTGAAGCTTTCTTT,CSARGPGLNTEAFF
-,14,TRBD2,TRBJ2-3,TRBV5-1,TGCGCCAGCAGCTTGGTTAGCGGGGGGGCCCAGCAGTATTTT,CASSLVSGGAQQYF
many,12,-,TRBJ1-4,TRBV6-4,TGTGCCAGCAGATGGGGGTTTGAAAAACTGTTTTTT,CASRWGFEKLFF
-,17,-,TRBJ1-5,TRBV7-2,TGTGCCAGCAGCCTCCAATCGACAGTCCTCGGGGATCAGCCCCAGCATTTT,CASSLQSTVLGDQPQHF
few,13,-,TRBJ1-2,TRBV5-1,TGCGCCAGCAGTCAGGGGCCGGCGGATGGCTACACCTTC,CASSQGPADGYTF
few,14,-,TRBJ1-1,TRBV4-2,TGTGCCAGCAGGAGCAATCAGGGGAACACTGAAGCTTTCTTT,CASRSNQGNTEAFF
few,13,-,TRBJ2-5,TRBV5-1,TGCGCCAGCAGCCTGCCGGGGTGGGAGACCCAGTACTTC,CASSLPGWETQYF
few,14,TRBD1,TRBJ1-2,TRBV4-2,TGTGCCAGCAGCGCACCAGGGGGGAGCTATGGCTACACCTTC,CASSAPGGSYGYTF
-,13,-,TRBJ1-4,TRBV12-3/TRBV12-4,TGTGCCAGCAGTTGGCAGATAAATGAAAAACTGTTTTTT,CASSWQINEKLFF
few,15,-,TRBJ2-3,TRBV7-9,TGTGCCAGCAAACTCGGGGCAGGGAGCACAGATACGCAGTATTTT,CASKLGAGSTDTQYF
-,14,-,TRBJ1-1,TRBV20-1,TGCAGTGCTAGAGGAGAGGTGGGGGACACTGAAGCTTTCTTT,CSARGEVGDTEAFF
-,13,-,TRBJ1-1,TRBV2,TGTGCCAGCACGAAAGGCGCGGGGACTGAAGCTTTCTTT,CASTKGAGTEAFF
few,16,TRBD2,TRBJ2-2,TRBV6-2/TRBV6-3,TGTGCCAGCAGTTACCTAGGACTAGGGAACACCGGGGAGCTGTTTTTT,CASSYLGLGNTGELFF
few,14,TRBD1,TRBJ1-2,TRBV7-2,TGTGCCAGCAGCTTGGCGGGACAGGGCTATGGCTACACCTTC,CASSLAGQGYGYTF
-,17,TRBD2,TRBJ2-1,TRBV6-1,TGTGCCAGCAGAGGAATTGCCAGCGGGACGACCTACAATGAGCAGTTCTTC,CASRGIASGTTYNEQFF
few,12,TRBD2,TRBJ2-5,TRBV7-9,TGTGCCTGTCCCTGGGAGGGAGAGACCCAGTACTTC,CACPWEGETQYF
-,18,TRBD2,TRBJ2-6,TRBV5-1,TGCGCCAGCAGCCCGGAGGGACTAGGATCCACTGGGGCCAACGTCCTGACTTTC,CASSPEGLGSTGANVLTF
-,20,-,TRBJ2-2,TRBV15,TGTGCCACCAGCAGACCCCCTGGGGGGCAGGGGGACAAGAACACCGGGGAGCTGTTTTTT,CATSRPPGGQGDKNTGELFF
once,15,-,TRBJ2-6,TRBV12-3/TRBV12-4,TGTGCCAGCGGGGTAAGGGGCTCTGGGGCCAACGTCCTGACTTTC,CASGVRGSGANVLTF
once,15,-,TRBJ2-5,TRBV11-2,TGTGCCAGCAGCCCACCGGGGGCCGTTCAGGCGACCCAGTACTTC,CASSPPGAVQATQYF
few,12,TRBD2,TRBJ2-7,TRBV6-5,TGTGCCAGCAGTTCGGGGGGAAACGAGCAGTACTTC,CASSSGGNEQYF
few,16,-,TRBJ2-1,TRBV12-5,TGTGCTAGTGGTTTGTGGGAGGGGGCCCTGGTCAATGAGCAGTTCTTC,CASGLWEGALVNEQFF
-,14,TRBD1,TRBJ2-7,TRBV20-1,TGCAGTGCTACTCCGGGACAGGGTTTCTCCGAGCAGTACTTC,CSATPGQGFSEQYF
few,14,TRBD1,TRBJ2-3,TRBV5-1,TGCGCCAGCAGGGACAGGGGGTTCGCAGATACGCAGTATTTT,CASRDRGFADTQYF
few,14,-,TRBJ1-1,TRBV5-1,TGCGCCAGCAGCTTGGGGCCAGGTATCACTGAAGCTTTCTTT,CASSLGPGITEAFF
few,16,TRBD2,TRBJ2-7,TRBV7-9,TGTGCCAGCAGCTCGGGGACTAGCGGGCGACTCTACGAGCAGTACTTC,CASSSGTSGRLYEQYF
-,15,TRBD1,TRBJ1-2,TRBV7-2,TGTGCCAGCAGCGTCCGGGACAGGGGAGAAGGAGGCTACACCTTC,CASSVRDRGEGGYTF
-,13,TRBD1,TRBJ2-5,TRBV20-1,TGCAGTGCTCCGAGGGACAGGGTTGAGACCCAGTACTTC,CSAPRDRVETQYF
-,16,TRBD1,TRBJ2-1,TRBV13,TGTGCCAGCAGCTTAGGACAGGGGGCGCGGGTCAATGAGCAGTTCTTC,CASSLGQGARVNEQFF
many,13,-,TRBJ2-1,TRBV5-4,TGTGCCAGCAAAACCCCCCCCGGGAATGAGCAGTTCTTC,CASKTPPGNEQFF